The T cell receptor (beta chain) under discussion was sequenced for a study of T-cell reconstitution after alpha-beta-depleted transplantation in children. Looked up from germline, CDR1 is SGDLS and CDR2 is YYNGEE. The CDR3 has 13 residues. Trimming took off 1 base at V and 6 bases at J, with 10 bases between the two ends. Worth noting for this clonotype: Its antigen is currently unknown.

Preparation of the TCRbeta library used unique molecular identifiers. TCRdb re-called the PCR reads through MiXCR, storing one row per CDR3 protein. The sample lists 900,000 or so distinct CDR3 sequences; under 20% were seen once. Overall study findings and caveats: The origin of high day-60 TCRbeta diversity in some patients lay in surviving recipient T cells and thymic progenitors. Newly made T cells mostly supplied T-cell counts and diversity one year after transplant. There were reportedly several hundred expanded graft clones from which alpha-beta T cells came about two months after transplant.

Specimen: PBMCs, mostly from graft donor cells, collected 360 days after TCRalphabeta/CD19-depleted stem cell transplant. The receptor comes from a male patient aged 5 to 17 who had a stem cell transplant for acute lymphoblastic leukemia, so the T cells may come from the graft donor. The chain employs TRBV9 and TRBJ1-2, with D possibly matching TRBD1 (6 bases). The CDR3 nucleotides read TGTGCCAGCAGCGTATGGGGGCGCGATGGCTACACCTTC. Encoded protein: CASSVWGRDGYTF.